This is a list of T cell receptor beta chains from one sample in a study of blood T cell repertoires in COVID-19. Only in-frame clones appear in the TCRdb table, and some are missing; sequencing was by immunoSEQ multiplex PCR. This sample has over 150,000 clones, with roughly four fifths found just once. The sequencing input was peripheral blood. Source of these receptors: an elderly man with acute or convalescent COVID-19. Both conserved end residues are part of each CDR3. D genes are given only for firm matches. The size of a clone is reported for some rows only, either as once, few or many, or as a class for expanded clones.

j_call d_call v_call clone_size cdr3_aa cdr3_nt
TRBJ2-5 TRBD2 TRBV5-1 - CASSLARSGGPETQYF TGCGCCAGCAGCTTGGCCAGGAGCGGGGGGCCAGAGACCCAGTACTTC
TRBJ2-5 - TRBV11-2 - CASSLSGTQYF TGTGCCAGCAGCCTTAGCGGGACCCAGTACTTC
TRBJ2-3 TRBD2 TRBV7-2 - CASSPRLAGLPDTQYF TGTGCCAGCAGCCCTCGACTAGCGGGGTTACCAGATACGCAGTATTTT
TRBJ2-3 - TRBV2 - CASSEVRGYTDTQYF TGTGCCAGCAGTGAAGTTAGGGGGTACACAGATACGCAGTATTTT
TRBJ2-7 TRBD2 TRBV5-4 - CASSLAGGGAYEQYF TGTGCCAGCAGCTTGGCCGGCGGGGGGGCCTACGAGCAGTACTTC
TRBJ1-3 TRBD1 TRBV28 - CASSGGTALSGNTIYF TGTGCCAGCAGTGGGGGGACAGCCCTCTCTGGAAACACCATATATTTT
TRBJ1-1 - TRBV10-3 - CAISRGPEAFF TGTGCCATCAGCAGGGGCCCTGAAGCTTTCTTT
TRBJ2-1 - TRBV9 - CASSAGAQGYNEQFF TGTGCCAGCAGCGCCGGGGCACAGGGCTACAATGAGCAGTTCTTC
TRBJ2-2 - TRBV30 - CAWSQANTGELFF TGTGCCTGGAGCCAGGCGAACACCGGGGAGCTGTTTTTT
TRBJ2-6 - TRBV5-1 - CASSLDISGANVLTF TGCGCCAGCAGCTTGGACATCTCTGGGGCCAACGTCCTGACTTTC
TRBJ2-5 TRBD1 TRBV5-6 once CASSLGGQGGETQYF TGTGCCAGCAGCTTAGGGGGACAGGGTGGGGAGACCCAGTACTTC
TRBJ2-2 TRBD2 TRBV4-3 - CASSPGLAAGELFF TGCGCCAGCAGCCCGGGACTAGCTGCCGGGGAGCTGTTTTTT
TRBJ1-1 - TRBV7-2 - CASSLDPSVGAFF TGTGCCAGCAGCTTAGATCCTTCGGTTGGAGCTTTCTTT
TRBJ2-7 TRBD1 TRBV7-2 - CASSPVTGINEQYF TGTGCCAGCAGCCCCGTGACAGGGATCAACGAGCAGTACTTC
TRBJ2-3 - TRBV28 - CASSLGVHSGTRTDTQYF TGTGCCAGCAGTTTAGGGGTACATAGCGGAACACGCACAGATACGCAGTATTTT
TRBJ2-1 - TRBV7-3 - CASSRGLASYNEQFF TGTGCCAGCAGCCGCGGGCTAGCTTCCTACAATGAGCAGTTCTTC
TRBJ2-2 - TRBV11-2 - CASSMDRNTGELFF TGTGCCAGCAGCATGGACAGAAACACCGGGGAGCTGTTTTTT
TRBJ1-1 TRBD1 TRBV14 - CASSQDGTGNTEAFF TGTGCCAGCAGCCAAGACGGGACAGGGAACACTGAAGCTTTCTTT
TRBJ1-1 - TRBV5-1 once CASSPWGGLNTEAFF TGCGCCAGCAGCCCGTGGGGGGGTTTGAACACTGAAGCTTTCTTT
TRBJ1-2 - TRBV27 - CASSPVGGSGYTF TGTGCCAGCAGTCCGGTTGGGGGCTCAGGCTACACCTTC
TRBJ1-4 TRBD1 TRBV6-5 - CASSYTTWTGDEKLFF TGTGCCAGCAGTTACACGACTTGGACAGGAGATGAAAAACTGTTTTTT
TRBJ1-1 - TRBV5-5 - CASSRRGEATEAFF TGTGCCAGCAGCCGGCGCGGCGAGGCCACTGAAGCTTTCTTT
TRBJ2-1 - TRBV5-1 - CASSESGTGNEQFF TGCGCCAGCAGCGAATCCGGGACTGGCAATGAGCAGTTCTTC
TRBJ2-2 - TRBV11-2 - CASSLALGELFF TGTGCCAGCAGCTTAGCCCTCGGGGAGCTGTTTTTT
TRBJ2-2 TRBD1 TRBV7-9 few CASSPGTGWTGELFF TGTGCCAGCAGCCCCGGGACAGGCTGGACCGGGGAGCTGTTTTTT
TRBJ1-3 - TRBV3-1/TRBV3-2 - CASSQETRVYF TGTGCCAGCAGCCAAGAGACACGAGTATATTTT
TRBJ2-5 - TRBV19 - CASSDQAYQETQYF TGTGCCAGTAGTGACCAGGCATACCAAGAGACCCAGTACTTC
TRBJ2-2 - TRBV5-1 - CASSLGPTGELFF TGCGCCAGCAGCTTGGGGCCGACCGGGGAGCTGTTTTTT
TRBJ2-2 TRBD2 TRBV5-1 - CASSQGLGLGTGELFF TGCGCCAGCAGCCAGGGACTAGGACTGGGCACCGGGGAGCTGTTTTTT
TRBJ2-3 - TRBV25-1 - CASSEFTSTDTQYF TGTGCCAGCAGTGAATTCACTAGCACAGATACGCAGTATTTT
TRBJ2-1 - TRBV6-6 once CASSYTGYNEQFF TGTGCCAGCAGTTACACCGGCTACAATGAGCAGTTCTTC
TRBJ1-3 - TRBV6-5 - CASSTLGAGNTIYF TGTGCCAGCAGTACTCTAGGGGCTGGAAACACCATATATTTT
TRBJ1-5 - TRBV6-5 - CASSETGLPGQPQHF TGTGCCAGCAGCGAGACAGGTTTACCCGGCCAGCCCCAGCATTTT
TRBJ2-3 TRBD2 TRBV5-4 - CASSSGLAGSPGADTQYF TGTGCCAGCAGCTCCGGACTAGCGGGGTCGCCGGGTGCAGATACGCAGTATTTT
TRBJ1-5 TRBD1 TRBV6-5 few CASNPQGGNQPQHF TGTGCCAGCAACCCGCAGGGGGGCAATCAGCCCCAGCATTTT
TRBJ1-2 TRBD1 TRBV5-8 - CASRPTGGADGYTF TGTGCCAGCAGACCGACAGGGGGCGCAGATGGCTACACCTTC
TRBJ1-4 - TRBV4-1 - CASSLGEGQKNEKLFF TGCGCCAGCAGCCTTGGGGAAGGACAGAAGAATGAAAAACTGTTTTTT
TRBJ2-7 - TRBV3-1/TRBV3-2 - CASSQPSSYEQYF TGTGCCAGCAGCCAACCCAGCTCCTACGAGCAGTACTTC
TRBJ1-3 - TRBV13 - CASSLIQGNTIYF TGTGCCAGCAGCTTAATACAGGGCAACACCATATATTTT
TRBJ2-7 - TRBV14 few CASSQDFTDPYEQYF TGTGCCAGCAGCCAAGATTTTACAGACCCCTACGAGCAGTACTTC
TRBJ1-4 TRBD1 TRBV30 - CAWSKRQGSEKLFF TGTGCCTGGAGTAAACGACAGGGCAGTGAAAAACTGTTTTTT
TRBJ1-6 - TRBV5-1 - CASSSGEYNSPLHF TGCGCCAGCAGCTCAGGGGAATATAATTCACCCCTCCACTTT
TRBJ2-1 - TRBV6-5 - CASSSLIQGNEQFF TGTGCCAGCAGTTCGCTAATACAGGGCAATGAGCAGTTCTTC
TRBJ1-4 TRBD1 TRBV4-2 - CASSQDRGGPHEKLFF TGTGCCAGCAGCCAAGATAGAGGGGGCCCCCATGAAAAACTGTTTTTT
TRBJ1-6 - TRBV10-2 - CASTGRIGSSSPLHF TGCGCCAGCACGGGGAGGATCGGGTCCAGTTCACCCCTCCACTTT
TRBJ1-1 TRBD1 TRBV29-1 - CSGLVQGGTEAFF TGCAGCGGGCTTGTACAGGGGGGAACTGAAGCTTTCTTT
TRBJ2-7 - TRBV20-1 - CSALQGYEQYF TGCAGTGCTTTACAGGGCTACGAGCAGTACTTC
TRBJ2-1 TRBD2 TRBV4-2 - CASSQGRGGSPYNEQFF TGTGCCAGCAGCCAAGGTCGGGGGGGAAGCCCCTACAATGAGCAGTTCTTC
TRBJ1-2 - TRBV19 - CATQGNYGYTF TGTGCCACCCAGGGCAACTATGGCTACACCTTC
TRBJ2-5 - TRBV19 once CASSGQQETQYF TGTGCCAGTAGTGGCCAGCAAGAGACCCAGTACTTC
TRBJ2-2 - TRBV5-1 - CASMDIPNGELFF TGCGCCAGCATGGACATCCCGAACGGGGAGCTGTTTTTT
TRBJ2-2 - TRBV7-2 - CASSLASAGTNTGELFF TGTGCCAGCAGCTTAGCGTCCGCGGGGACGAACACCGGGGAGCTGTTTTTT
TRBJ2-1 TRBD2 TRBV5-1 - CASSLLGSGDSYNEQFF TGCGCCAGCAGCTTGCTTGGTAGCGGGGACTCCTACAATGAGCAGTTCTTC
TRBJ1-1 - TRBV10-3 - CAISDWFRGSAEAFF TGTGCCATCAGTGACTGGTTTAGAGGGTCCGCTGAAGCTTTCTTT
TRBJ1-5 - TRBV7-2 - CASSVNGNQPQHF TGTGCCAGCAGCGTGAACGGTAATCAGCCCCAGCATTTT
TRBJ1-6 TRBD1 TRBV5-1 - CASSPGQENSPLHF TGCGCCAGCAGCCCGGGACAGGAAAATTCACCCCTCCACTTT
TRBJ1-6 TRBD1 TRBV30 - CAWSPTGGRGPWSPLHF TGTGCCTGGAGTCCAACGGGAGGGAGGGGGCCGTGGTCACCCCTCCACTTT
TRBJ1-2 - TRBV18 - CASSGTGLRYGYTF TGTGCCAGCTCAGGGACTGGACTCCGGTATGGCTACACCTTC
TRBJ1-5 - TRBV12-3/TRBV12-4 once CASTRDISQPQHF TGTGCCAGCACCCGGGACATATCTCAGCCCCAGCATTTT